One and the same sample provided the 14 T cell receptor beta chains below, sequenced in a study of CD8 T cells in Susac syndrome (dated by TCRdb to the late 2010s). Receptor libraries were prepared by the immunoSEQ multiplex PCR assay. RNA was extracted using the RNeasy kit, and about 0.5 to 1 ug of the RNA was reverse transcribed with random hexamers. TCRdb trimmed the raw reads at Q25, called clones with MiXCR and kept productive beta chains. Rows matching on CDR3 protein sequence are summarized as one entry with the most common DNA and genes. Within this sample are roughly 200,000 distinct CDR3 sequences, with roughly 95% of them counted one time only. Under 0.12% of the sample goes to the ten largest clones. Sequencing was carried out using CD4+ T cells from PBMCs. The source of these receptors is a human donor in good health.

The CDR3 sequence is CAISELGLREETQYF. The DNA for the CDR3 is TGTGCCATCAGTGAGTTGGGTCTCAGGGAGGAGACCCAGTACTTC. The V gene is TRBV10-3, the J gene TRBJ2-5; the D call may be TRBD1 or TRBD2 (5 bases each). Germline assignment: CDR1 ENHRY and CDR2 SYGVKD. V lost 1 base and J 5 bases, leaving 14 bases between the germline ends. This CDR3 has 15 residues.

The rearrangement joins TRBV7-2 to TRBJ2-7; D perhaps matches TRBD1 (6 bases). Germline values: CDR1 SGHTA, CDR2 FQGNSA. The CDR3 runs 16 residues. Trimming cost V 5 bases and J 2 bases, with 19 bases left between them. The CDR3 is CASSTIQGDIAYEQYF. The CDR3 nucleotides are TGTGCCAGCAGCACTATACAGGGTGACATTGCCTACGAGCAGTACTTC.

V gene TRBV28 combines with J gene TRBJ1-1; TRBD1 is a possible D gene (6 bases). Germline V lookup: CDR1 MDHEN, CDR2 SYDVKM. The CDR3 has 12 amino acids. The V gene lost 5 bases and the J gene lost 5 bases, with 9 bases spanning the gap. The CDR3 sequence is CASSVGQTEAFF. The DNA of the CDR3 is TGTGCCAGCAGTGTAGGACAGACTGAAGCTTTCTTT.

The V and J genes are TRBV20-1 and TRBJ1-5, with TRBD1 identical over 9 bases. J lost 7 bases, V lost 3 bases, and 10 bases had no gene match. CDR1 is DFQATT and CDR2 is SNEGSKA in the germline V gene (reference sequence). This CDR3 has 15 residues. DNA of the CDR3: TGCAGTGCTAGTTCTTGGACAGGGGCAGGACAGCCCCAGCATTTT. Amino acids: CSASSWTGAGQPQHF.

The count of this clonotype is one. The chain recombines TRBV20-1 with TRBJ2-3, with D perhaps matching TRBD1 (6 bases). CDR1 is DFQATT, CDR2 SNEGSKA, per germline (reference sequence). The CDR3 covers 15 residues. The ends were cut back, 4 bases at V and 0 bases at J, with 14 bases in the middle. The CDR3 spells CSATRATGSTDTQYF. As DNA, the CDR3 is TGCAGTGCTACGCGAGCTACAGGGAGCACAGATACGCAGTATTTT.

The chain employs TRBV3-1 and TRBJ2-2, with a weak D call TRBD2 (5 bases). Trimming stripped 5 bases from V and 6 bases from J, with 13 bases between. Germline loops: CDR1 LGHDT, CDR2 YNNKEL (reference sequence). The CDR3 runs 14 residues. The CDR3 nucleotides read TGTGCCAGCAGCGATTACGGACTGGCCGGGGAGCTGTTTTTT. Translating it yields CASSDYGLAGELFF.

CDR3 nucleotides: TGTGCCAGCAGCCCTTGGGGGCTTAGGGAAAAACTGTTTTTT. This sequence encodes CASSPWGLREKLFF. The rearrangement links TRBV12-3 or TRBV12-4 to TRBJ1-4, with a weak D call TRBD1 (6 bases). The CDR3 consists of 14 residues. Trimming removed 6 bases at V and 8 bases at J, with 16 bases between.

The chain uses TRBV6-4 and TRBJ2-1; TRBD1 is a possible D gene (6 bases). The CDR3 loop spans 14 amino acids. Germline V CDR1 and CDR2: MRHNA, SNTAGT. The ends were cut back, 5 bases at V and 8 bases at J, with 16 bases in the middle. Here the CDR3 reads CASSFEQGFYEQFF. The CDR3 DNA reads TGTGCCAGCAGTTTTGAGCAGGGGTTCTATGAGCAGTTCTTC.

The chain links TRBV30 to TRBJ1-1; weak D call: TRBD1 (5 bases). The germline CDR1 and CDR2 sequences are GTSNPN and SVGIG (reference sequence). Trimming took off 5 bases at V and 1 base at J, with 14 bases between the two ends. CDR3 size: 14 residues. The CDR3 here is CAWWGKGPNTEAFF. The CDR3 bases are TGTGCCTGGTGGGGAAAGGGGCCGAACACTGAAGCTTTCTTT.

CDR3 sequence: CATSAFNEQFF. CDR3 nucleotide sequence: TGTGCCACCAGTGCCTTCAATGAGCAGTTCTTC. This rearrangement joins TRBV24-1 to TRBJ2-1; D unclear. V lost 5 bases and J 6 bases, leaving 4 bases between the germline ends. This CDR3 is 11 amino acids long. Germline V lookup: CDR1 KGHDR, CDR2 SFDVKD.

The DNA of the CDR3 is TGCAGTACCCAGAATGAGCAGTTCTTC. Translated, it gives CSTQNEQFF. V is TRBV20-1 and J is TRBJ2-1; D is undetermined. This CDR3 spans 9 amino acids. V gave up 8 bases and J gave up 7 bases, with 6 bases separating them. CDR1 is DFQATT, CDR2 SNEGSKA, per germline (reference sequence).

This chain connects TRBV29-1 to TRBJ2-1; 10 bases agree with TRBD2. The CDR3 covers 13 residues. Per germline, CDR1 SQVTM and CDR2 ANQGSEA. J lost 9 bases, V lost 6 bases, and 8 bases had no gene match. In nucleotides, the CDR3 is TGCAGCGTCAGCGGGGGGGCAAGTAGTGAGCAGTTCTTC. This gives the protein CSVSGGASSEQFF.

V usage is TRBV4-3 and J usage is TRBJ2-2; D unclear. The germline V gene has CDR1 LGHNA and CDR2 YSLEER. This CDR3 comprises 14 residues. Trimming shortened V by 0 bases and J by 4 bases, and 6 bases separated the two germline ends. CDR3 DNA sequence: TGCGCCAGCAGCCAAGACCGGACCACCGGGGAGCTGTTTTTT. Amino acid sequence: CASSQDRTTGELFF.

This clonotype was seen just once. The genes are TRBV20-1 and TRBJ2-1; D is unresolved. CDR3 length equals 11 residues. Per the germline V gene, CDR1 is DFQATT and CDR2 is SNEGSKA (reference sequence). The germline V and J ends were trimmed by 7 bases and 7 bases, with 11 bases remaining between them. For the CDR3, the DNA is TGCAGTGGATCGGGCAGGAATGAGCAGTTCTTC. This codes for CSGSGRNEQFF.